This T cell receptor beta chain was found in a study of Graves' ophthalmopathy and Graves' hyperthyroidism. The authors amplified TCR beta CDR3 regions, and they did so from RNA transcripts for repertoire sequencing. Second-round multiplex PCR came after first-round RT-PCR with HTBI primers. TCRdb recomputed calls from the multiplex PCR reads with MiXCR, one row per CDR3 protein. The sample contains around 1.1 million distinct CDR3 sequences, 35% to 45% of which appear only once. The authors enrolled newly diagnosed hyperthyroidism patients aged 18 to 65 with under 2 months' duration. The germline CDR1 and CDR2 sequences are SQVTM and ANQGSEA. Trimming left V 6 bases short and J 2 bases short, with 16 bases between. There are 14 residues in the CDR3. This clonotype was found many times.

The rearrangement joins TRBV29-1 to TRBJ2-5; D may be TRBD1 (5 bases). The receptor was isolated from an adult man with Graves' hyperthyroidism. The sequencing sample was made of peripheral blood or thyroid tissue (not recorded which). In DNA form, the CDR3 reads TGCAGCGTCCTGCAGGGTGGTATACAAGAGACCCAGTACTTC. Translating gives CSVLQGGIQETQYF.